The 18 T cell receptor beta chains listed next were all sequenced from one sample in a study of molecular identifiers for immune sequencing clone quantification. MiXCR, run by TCRdb on the PCR reads, gives a single entry per CDR3 protein. The sample has more than 300,000 distinct CDR3 sequences, roughly 23% seen once. The sequencing sample was made of naive CD8+ T cells from blood, with Jurkat cell RNA spiked in. Subset in this sample: FACS-sorted CD8+CD4-CCR7+CD45RA+ naive T cells. These receptors came from a human donor in good health. Some libraries in this study had Jurkat cell RNA spiked in.

The chain recombines TRBV19 with TRBJ2-5; 9 nucleotides align to TRBD2. V lost 7 bases and J lost 1; bases outside the gene matches: 1. This CDR3 region has 13 residues. Germline V gene lookup returns CDR1 LNHDA and CDR2 SQIVND (reference sequence). DNA of the CDR3: TGTGCCAGTACGACTAGCGGCCAAGAGACCCAGTACTTC. Amino acids: CASTTSGQETQYF.

Of note for this clonotype: The conserved closing phenylalanine or tryptophan is absent in this CDR3, likely reflecting a read error. The V gene is TRBV7-7, the J gene TRBJ2-5, with 10 bases matching TRBD2. The germline CDR1 and CDR2 sequences are SSHAT and FNYEAQ (reference sequence). This CDR3 is 14 amino acids long. CDR3 DNA: TGTGCTAGCAGCCCCGGACTAGCGGAAGAGACCCAGTACGTC. It codes for CASSPGLAEETQYV.

This clonotype was counted many times. The J gene is TRBJ2-5, the V gene TRBV4-1; the D is unclear. V was cut by 1 base and J by 2 bases, with 8 bases left in between. Germline lookup yields CDR1 MGHRA and CDR2 YSYEKL. This CDR3 has 14 residues. The CDR3 DNA follows: TGCGCCAGCAGCCAAGTACAGTTACAAGAGACCCAGTACTTC. Encoded protein: CASSQVQLQETQYF.

At least ten counts were recorded for this clonotype. This chain links TRBV5-4 with TRBJ2-7; no clear D. The CDR3 is 12 residues long. V was pared by 4 bases and J by 10 bases, with 15 bases between. The germline CDR1 and CDR2 sequences are SGHNT and YYREEE (reference sequence). The CDR3 region has the DNA TGTGCCAGCAGCCCGGCTGGGGATTCTCAGTACTTC. Translation gives CASSPAGDSQYF.

This clonotype was detected many times. This chain joins TRBV27 and TRBJ2-5; D not resolved. The CDR3 consists of 14 residues. CDR1 and CDR2 from the germline V gene are MNHEY and SMNVEV (reference sequence). Deletions cut 5 bases from V and 0 bases from J, with 10 bases between. The CDR3 sequence is CASSPTMNQETQYF. CDR3 in DNA: TGTGCCAGCAGTCCAACAATGAACCAAGAGACCCAGTACTTC.

Ten or more counts support this clonotype. The rearrangement uses TRBV6-5 and TRBJ2-1; perhaps TRBD1 as D (6 bases). The CDR3 runs to 18 residues. Trimming cost V 0 bases and J 0 bases, with 15 bases left between them. Germline V gene sequence: CDR1 MNHEY, CDR2 SVGAGI. CDR3 protein: CASSYSSLTGSSYNEQFF. The CDR3, as DNA: TGTGCCAGCAGTTACTCGAGCCTTACAGGGAGCTCCTACAATGAGCAGTTCTTC.

This clonotype appeared many times. This sequence joins TRBV20-1 and TRBJ2-2; D possibly corresponds to TRBD2 (6 bases). V shed 0 bases and J shed 4 bases, with 15 bases lying between them. The CDR3 totals 16 residues. Germline CDR1 reads DFQATT; CDR2 reads SNEGSKA (reference sequence). In DNA, the CDR3 is TGCAGTGCTAGAGATCGGTTTAGCGGCCTCACCGGGGAGCTGTTTTTT. Protein sequence: CSARDRFSGLTGELFF.

This clonotype was counted at least ten times. The chain employs TRBV13 and TRBJ2-5; D perhaps matches TRBD2 (6 bases). V lost 1 base, J lost 4 bases, and 13 bases lay in between. Germline CDR1 and CDR2: PRHDT and FYEKMQ (reference sequence). The CDR3 spans 15 residues. DNA for the CDR3: TGTGCCAGCAGCTTAGCGGGAGAAGGGAGAGAGACCCAGTACTTC. This translates into CASSLAGEGRETQYF.

This clonotype was detected many times. The chain combines TRBV6-6 with TRBJ2-7; 9 nucleotides line up with TRBD1. The V gene's germline CDR1 is MNHNY and CDR2 SVGAGI (reference sequence). CDR3 size: 15 residues. J lost 4 bases, V lost 5 bases, and 9 bases had no gene match. CDR3 in amino acids: CASSPGQGLLYEQYF. As DNA, the CDR3 is TGTGCCAGCAGTCCTGGACAGGGGCTGTTGTACGAGCAGTACTTC.

This clonotype was recorded a few times. This chain uses TRBV25-1 with TRBJ1-2; 7 positions agree with TRBD1. The germline V gene encodes CDR1 MGHDK and CDR2 SYGVNS. V lost 6 bases, J lost 4 bases, and 8 bases stayed unmatched. The CDR3 has 14 residues. The CDR3 DNA sequence: TGTGCCAGCAGGCAAACGGGACAGCCCTATGGCTACACCTTC. Translation gives CASRQTGQPYGYTF.

The sample holds many counts of this clonotype. Written as DNA, the CDR3 is TGTGCCAGCAGTTTGGGACTGCTAGAGACCCAGTACTTC. This codes for CASSLGLLETQYF. V is TRBV12-3 or TRBV12-4 and J is TRBJ2-5, with D tentatively TRBD2 (6 bases). V was trimmed by 3 bases and J by 4 bases, leaving 9 bases between them. The CDR3 consists of 13 residues.

The table lists this clonotype with a count of one. A much larger clone differs by one base, so this may be a read error. The chain recombines TRBV6-2 or TRBV6-3 with TRBJ1-1; 8 bases agree with TRBD1. Trimming at V came to 4 bases and at J to 6 bases, leaving 4 bases not matched to a gene. Looked up from germline, CDR1 is MNHEY and CDR2 is SVGEGT. The CDR3 consists of 13 residues. The CDR3 spells CASSCRGPAEAFF. CDR3 in DNA: TGTGCCAGCAGTTGCAGGGGGCCCGCTGAAGCTTTCTTT.

This clonotype was counted many times. The V and J genes are TRBV7-8 and TRBJ2-7; no definite D call. CDR1 and CDR2 (germline): SGHVS, FQNEAQ. The CDR3 length is 15 residues. V was trimmed by 2 bases and J by 0 bases, leaving 11 bases between them. The DNA of the CDR3 is TGTGCCAGCAGCTTAAGTCGGCAGGCCTCCTACGAGCAGTACTTC. Encoded protein: CASSLSRQASYEQYF.

This chain links TRBV2 with TRBJ2-1; 8 bases are shared with TRBD2. Germline values: CDR1 SNHLY, CDR2 FYNNEI. The V segment lost 6 bases and the J segment 6 bases; nucleotides outside the gene matches: 7. The CDR3 runs to 14 residues. The CDR3 is CASRPSGGFNEQFF. CDR3 DNA: TGTGCCAGCAGGCCCAGCGGGGGTTTCAATGAGCAGTTCTTC. Supplemented by reference TRBV2 and TRBJ2-1, the full variable domain reads EPEVTQTPSHQVTQMGQEVILRCVPISNHLYFYWYRQILGQKVEFLVSFYNNEISEKSEIFDDQFSVERPDGSNFTLKIRSTKLEDSAMYFCASRPSGGFNEQFFGPGTRLTVL.

This clonotype showed up many times. The V and J genes are TRBV12-3 or TRBV12-4 and TRBJ1-1; D is unclear. V gave up 6 bases and J gave up 7 bases, with 9 bases separating them. The CDR3 runs 11 residues. The CDR3 nucleotides are TGTGCCAGCAGCACCGGTGATGAAGCTTTCTTT. This encodes CASSTGDEAFF.

This clonotype was detected ten times or more. The chain uses TRBV5-1 and TRBJ2-3; D is uncertain. V was shortened by 0 bases and J by 6 bases, with 5 bases between the two germline ends. The CDR3 runs 12 residues. Per germline, CDR1 SGHRS and CDR2 YFSETQ. The DNA of the CDR3 is TGCGCCAGCAGCTTGGGAAGGGATACGCAGTATTTT. This sequence encodes CASSLGRDTQYF. Full variable domain (outside the CDR3, taken from reference TRBV5-1 and TRBJ2-3): KAGVTQTPRYLIKTRGQQVTLSCSPISGHRSVSWYQQTPGQGLQFLFEYFSETQRNKGNFPGRFSGRQFSNSRSEMNVSTLELGDSALYLCASSLGRDTQYFGPGTRLTVL.

At least ten counts were recorded for this clonotype. V and J are TRBV29-1 and TRBJ2-5, with D possibly matching TRBD2 (5 bases). V lost 0 bases and J 1 base, leaving 9 bases between the germline ends. This CDR3 region has 14 residues. The germline V gene encodes CDR1 SQVTM and CDR2 ANQGSEA. This CDR3 is CSVEDPGGQETQYF. CDR3 coding DNA: TGCAGCGTTGAAGACCCAGGAGGCCAAGAGACCCAGTACTTC.

The table lists this clonotype with a few counts. The V and J genes are TRBV9 and TRBJ2-3; D possibly uses TRBD1 or TRBD2 (5 bases each). There are 14 residues in the CDR3. The V and J ends lost 7 bases and 1 base respectively, with 13 bases between them. Germline V gene data show CDR1 as SGDLS and CDR2 as YYNGEE. In DNA form, the CDR3 reads TGTGCCAGCGGCCGGGACGGGGGCACAGATACGCAGTATTTT. Its protein is CASGRDGGTDTQYF. Drawing the rest from reference TRBV9 and TRBJ2-3, the complete variable domain is DSGVTQTPKHLITATGQRVTLRCSPRSGDLSVYWYQQSLDQGLQFLIQYYNGEERAKGNILERFSAQQFPDLHSELNLSSLELGDSALYFCASGRDGGTDTQYFGPGTRLTVL.